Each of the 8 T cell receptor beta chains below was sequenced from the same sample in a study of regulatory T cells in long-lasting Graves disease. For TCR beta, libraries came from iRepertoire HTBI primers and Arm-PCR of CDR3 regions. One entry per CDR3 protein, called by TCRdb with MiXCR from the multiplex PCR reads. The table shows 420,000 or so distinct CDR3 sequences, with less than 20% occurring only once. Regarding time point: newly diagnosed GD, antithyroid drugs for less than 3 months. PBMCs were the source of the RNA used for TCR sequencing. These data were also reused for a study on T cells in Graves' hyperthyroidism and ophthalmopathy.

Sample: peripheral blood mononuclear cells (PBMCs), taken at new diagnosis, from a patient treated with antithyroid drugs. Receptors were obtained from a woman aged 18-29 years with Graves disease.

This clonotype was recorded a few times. The CDR3 coding sequence is TGTGCCAGCAGTGACAGGGCAAACAATGAGCAGTTCTTC. The encoded protein is CASSDRANNEQFF. The chain links TRBV6-4 to TRBJ2-1; D ambiguous. Deletions cut 2 bases from V and 5 bases from J, with 7 bases between. The CDR3 extends over 13 amino acids. Germline V gives CDR1 MRHNA, CDR2 SNTAGT.

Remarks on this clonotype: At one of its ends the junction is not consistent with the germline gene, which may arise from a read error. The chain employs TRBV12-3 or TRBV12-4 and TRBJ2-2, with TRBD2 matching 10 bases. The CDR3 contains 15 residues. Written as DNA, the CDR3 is TGTGCCAGCAGTTCCCTCCGGAGCGGGACTAGCGCGATAAATTGG. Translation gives CASSSLRSGTSAINW.

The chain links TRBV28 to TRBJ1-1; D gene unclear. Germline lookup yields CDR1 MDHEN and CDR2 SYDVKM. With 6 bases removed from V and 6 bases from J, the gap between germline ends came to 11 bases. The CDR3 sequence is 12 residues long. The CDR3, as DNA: TGTGCCAGCAGCCCCGCGACGGCTGAAGCTTTCTTT. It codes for CASSPATAEAFF.

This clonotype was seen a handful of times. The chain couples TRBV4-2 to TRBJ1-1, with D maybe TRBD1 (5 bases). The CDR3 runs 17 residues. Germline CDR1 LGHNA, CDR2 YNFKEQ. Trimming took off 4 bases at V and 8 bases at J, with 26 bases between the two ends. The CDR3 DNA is TGTGCCAGCAGCCCCAGGCCGACAGCCTTTAAAAAGGAAGAAGCTTTCTTT. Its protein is CASSPRPTAFKKEEAFF.

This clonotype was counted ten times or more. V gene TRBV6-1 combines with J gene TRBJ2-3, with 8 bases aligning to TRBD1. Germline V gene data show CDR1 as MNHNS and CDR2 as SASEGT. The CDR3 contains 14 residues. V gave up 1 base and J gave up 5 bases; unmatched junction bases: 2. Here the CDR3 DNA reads TGTGCCAGCAGTGAAGGGACAGGGAAAGATACGCAGTATTTT. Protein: CASSEGTGKDTQYF.

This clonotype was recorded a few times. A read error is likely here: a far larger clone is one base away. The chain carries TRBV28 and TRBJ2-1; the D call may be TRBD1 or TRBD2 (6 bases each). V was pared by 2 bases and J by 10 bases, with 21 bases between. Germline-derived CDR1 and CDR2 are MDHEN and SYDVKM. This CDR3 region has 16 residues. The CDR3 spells CASSLRSNWGAQEQFF. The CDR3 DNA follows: TGTGCCAGCAGTTTACGATCTAATTGGGGGGCGCAGGAGCAGTTCTTC.

This CDR3 is CASRHTGFYEQYF. DNA for the CDR3: TGTGCCAGCAGGCACACGGGATTCTACGAGCAGTACTTC. This chain joins TRBV6-1 and TRBJ2-7; possible D gene TRBD2, 5 bases. Germline values: CDR1 MNHNS, CDR2 SASEGT. The CDR3 has 13 amino acids. Trimming left V 6 bases short and J 3 bases short, with 12 bases between.

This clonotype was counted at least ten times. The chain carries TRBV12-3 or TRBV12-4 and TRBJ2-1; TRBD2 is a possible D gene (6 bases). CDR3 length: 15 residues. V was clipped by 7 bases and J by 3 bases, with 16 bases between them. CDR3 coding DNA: TGTGCCAGCACCCTTGGAGGGAGAGGCTACAATGAGCAGTTCTTC. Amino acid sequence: CASTLGGRGYNEQFF.